Shown below are 15 T cell receptor beta chains from a single sample sequenced in a study of technical replicates of blood from a handful of donors. Only in-frame clones appear in the TCRdb table, and some are missing; sequencing was by immunoSEQ multiplex PCR. The sample lists more than 90,000 clones; nearly 97% were seen once. Sequencing used T cells isolated from PBMCs. These receptors were obtained from a human donor in good health.

The chain recombines TRBV28 with TRBJ2-1, with D possibly matching TRBD2 (6 bases). V lost 7 bases and J lost 4, with 26 bases in between. The CDR3 is 18 amino acids. In germline, CDR1 is MDHEN, CDR2 SYDVKM. Here the CDR3 reads CASIRSQGGPNWYNEQFF. CDR3 sequence (DNA): TGTGCCAGCATCCGGTCCCAGGGAGGCCCGAATTGGTACAATGAGCAGTTCTTC.

This sequence joins TRBV5-1 and TRBJ2-1; a possible D gene is TRBD2 (6 bases). Trimming left V 0 bases short and J 2 bases short, with 12 bases between. The CDR3 is made up of 16 amino acids. CDR1 SGHRS and CDR2 YFSETQ come from the germline V gene. The CDR3 sequence is CASSLDVGGTYNEQFF. CDR3 DNA sequence: TGCGCCAGCAGCTTGGATGTGGGAGGTACCTACAATGAGCAGTTCTTC.

J is TRBJ2-3 and V is TRBV15; 10 positions match TRBD2. The CDR3 loop spans 17 amino acids. Germline V CDR1 and CDR2: LNHNV, YYDKDF (reference sequence). J lost 0 bases, V lost 0 bases, and 3 bases had no gene match. Here the CDR3 reads CATSRDLAGVSTDTQYF. CDR3 DNA sequence: TGTGCCACCAGCAGAGATCTAGCGGGGGTTAGCACAGATACGCAGTATTTT.

V and J are TRBV2 and TRBJ1-1, with 8 bases identical to TRBD1. Germline V gene sequence: CDR1 SNHLY, CDR2 FYNNEI. The CDR3 totals 14 residues. The ends lost 6 bases at V and 2 bases at J; junction bases unmatched: 5. The CDR3 sequence is CASRGQALNTEAFF. CDR3 coding DNA: TGTGCCAGCAGGGGACAGGCCTTAAACACTGAAGCTTTCTTT.

As concerns this clone: The junction departs from the called germline gene at one end, perhaps through a read error. The chain is built from TRBV7-9 and TRBJ2-2, with TRBD1 identical over 8 bases. The CDR3 has 18 amino acids. Germline CDR1 is SEHNR and CDR2 is FQNEAQ (reference sequence). The DNA for the CDR3 is TGTGCCAGCAGCTCACGTACGGACAGGGAGTTTAACACCTGGGAGCTGTTTTTT. Translating it yields CASSSRTDREFNTWELFF.

The chain employs TRBV27 and TRBJ2-7, with a tentative D call TRBD2 (5 bases). The germline V gene encodes CDR1 MNHEY and CDR2 SMNVEV (reference sequence). V was shortened by 3 bases and J by 2 bases, with 8 bases between the two germline ends. The CDR3 has 13 residues. CDR3 bases: TGTGCCAGCAGTTTGGGAGAGACCTACGAGCAGTACTTC. It is translated as CASSLGETYEQYF.

The chain joins TRBV7-2 to TRBJ2-5; TRBD1 matches at 11 bases. CDR1 and CDR2 from the germline V gene are SGHTA and FQGNSA. V was clipped by 5 bases and J by 5 bases; unmatched bases: 10. CDR3 length equals 16 residues. The CDR3 protein is CASSQNGQGAGETQYF. The DNA of the CDR3 is TGTGCCAGCAGCCAAAACGGACAGGGGGCGGGGGAGACCCAGTACTTC.

The genes are TRBV9 and TRBJ1-4, with 7 bases lining up with TRBD1. V lost 4 bases to trimming and J lost 2 bases; unmatched junction nucleotides: 8. CDR1 is SGDLS, CDR2 YYNGEE, per germline. The CDR3 extends over 16 amino acids. As DNA, the CDR3 is TGTGCCAGCAGCCCTTCGACAGGGATCACTAATGAAAAACTGTTTTTT. Translating it yields CASSPSTGITNEKLFF.

The rearrangement links TRBV2 to TRBJ2-5, with 7 bases matching TRBD1. The CDR3 totals 14 residues. The germline V gene has CDR1 SNHLY and CDR2 FYNNEI. J lost 1 base, V lost 6 bases, and 5 bases had no gene match. In nucleotides, the CDR3 is TGTGCCAGCAGGACCGGGACAGTCCAAGAGACCCAGTACTTC. Encoded protein: CASRTGTVQETQYF.

This chain connects TRBV19 to TRBJ2-2; the match to TRBD2 covers 14 bases. Germline V gives CDR1 LNHDA, CDR2 SQIVND (reference sequence). V was pared by 6 bases and J by 5 bases, with 5 bases of the junction left unmatched. The CDR3 extends over 16 amino acids. The CDR3 spells CASSPGLAGVTGELFF. The CDR3 DNA follows: TGTGCCAGTAGCCCGGGACTAGCGGGAGTAACCGGGGAGCTGTTTTTT.

The chain couples TRBV11-1 to TRBJ2-1, with 11 bases identical to TRBD2. The CDR3 spans 15 residues. Germline-derived CDR1 and CDR2 are SGHAT and FQDESV (reference sequence). With 5 bases clipped from V and 9 bases from J, the junction kept 9 bases outside the gene matches. The CDR3 loop is CASSRLAGLAPEQFF. CDR3 DNA sequence: TGTGCCAGCAGCCGACTAGCGGGGCTAGCCCCTGAGCAGTTCTTC.

The chain recombines TRBV28 with TRBJ2-7, with 10 bases that match TRBD2. The CDR3 sequence is 16 residues long. CDR1 is MDHEN and CDR2 is SYDVKM in the germline V gene. V dropped 4 bases and J dropped 0; count of bases not matched to a gene: 6. The CDR3 reads CASSSELAGLSYEQYF. The CDR3 coding sequence is TGTGCCAGCAGTTCCGAACTAGCGGGACTCTCCTACGAGCAGTACTTC.

CDR3 in amino acids: CASSLTSGSSMEQYF. DNA for the CDR3: TGTGCCAGCAGCTTGACTAGCGGGAGTAGTATGGAGCAGTACTTC. The rearrangement uses TRBV5-4 and TRBJ2-7, with 11 bases matching TRBD2. V dropped 1 base and J dropped 7; count of bases not matched to a gene: 7. Germline V CDR1 and CDR2: SGHNT, YYREEE (reference sequence). The CDR3 is made up of 15 amino acids.

The V and J genes are TRBV19 and TRBJ1-1; unclear D gene. Germline V gives CDR1 LNHDA, CDR2 SQIVND (reference sequence). V was clipped by 5 bases and J by 5 bases, with 9 bases between them. The CDR3 sequence is 12 residues long. The CDR3 DNA reads as TGTGCCAGTAGTCTTTCGCGAACTGAAGCTTTCTTT. Translated, it gives CASSLSRTEAFF.

The J gene is TRBJ1-1, the V gene TRBV19; D possibly corresponds to TRBD1 (5 bases). Germline values: CDR1 LNHDA, CDR2 SQIVND (reference sequence). V dropped 5 bases and J dropped 5 bases, with 12 bases sitting between them. CDR3 length: 13 amino acids. The CDR3 region is CASSAGTRTEAFF. The CDR3 nucleotides read TGTGCCAGTAGTGCGGGGACGAGAACTGAAGCTTTCTTT.